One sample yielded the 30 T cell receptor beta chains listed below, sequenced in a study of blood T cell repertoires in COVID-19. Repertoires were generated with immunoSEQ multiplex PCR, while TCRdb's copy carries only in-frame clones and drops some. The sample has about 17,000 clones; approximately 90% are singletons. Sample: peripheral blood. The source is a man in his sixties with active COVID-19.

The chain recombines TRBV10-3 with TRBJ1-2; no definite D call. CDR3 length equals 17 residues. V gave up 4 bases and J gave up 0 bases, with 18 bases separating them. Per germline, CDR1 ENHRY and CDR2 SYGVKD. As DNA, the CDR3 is TGTGCCATCAGTGTATGGGGAGGACTTGGAGCTAACTATGGCTACACCTTC. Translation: CAISVWGGLGANYGYTF.

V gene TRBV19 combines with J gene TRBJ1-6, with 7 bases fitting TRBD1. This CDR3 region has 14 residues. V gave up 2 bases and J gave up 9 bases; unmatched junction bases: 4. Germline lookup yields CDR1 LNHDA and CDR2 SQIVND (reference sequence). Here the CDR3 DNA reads TGTGCCAGTAGTATACAACAGGGGAGTTCACCCCTCCACTTT. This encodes CASSIQQGSSPLHF.

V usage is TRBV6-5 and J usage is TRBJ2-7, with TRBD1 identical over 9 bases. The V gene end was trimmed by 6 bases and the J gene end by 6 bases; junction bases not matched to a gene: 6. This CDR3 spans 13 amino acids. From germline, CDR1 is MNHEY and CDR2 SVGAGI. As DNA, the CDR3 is TGTGCCAGCAGACGAACAGGGGGCCTCGAGCAGTACTTC. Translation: CASRRTGGLEQYF.

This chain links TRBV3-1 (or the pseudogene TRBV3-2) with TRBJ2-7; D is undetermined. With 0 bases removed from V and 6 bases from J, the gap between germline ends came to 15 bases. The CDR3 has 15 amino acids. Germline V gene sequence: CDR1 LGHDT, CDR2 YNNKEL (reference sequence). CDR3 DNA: TGTGCCAGCAGCCAAGATGTCCACAGTCGGTCCGAGCAGTACGTC. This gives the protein CASSQDVHSRSEQYV.

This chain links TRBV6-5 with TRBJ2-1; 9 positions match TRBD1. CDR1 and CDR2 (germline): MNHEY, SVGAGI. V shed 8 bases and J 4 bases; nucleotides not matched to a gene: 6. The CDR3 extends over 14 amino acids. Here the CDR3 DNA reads TGTGCCAGCTCCCGGACAGGGGCTTACAATGAGCAGTTCTTC. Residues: CASSRTGAYNEQFF.

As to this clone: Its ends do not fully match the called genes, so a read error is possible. For the CDR3, the DNA is TGTGCCAGCAGCGGAACTAGCGGGGGCTCCAACGAGCAGTACTTC. It is translated as CASSGTSGGSNEQYF. The chain employs TRBV9 and TRBJ2-7; TRBD2 matches at 11 bases. The CDR3 has 15 residues. Germline V gene lookup returns CDR1 SGDLS and CDR2 YYNGEE. Combining the CDR3 with reference TRBV9 and TRBJ2-7 gives the whole variable domain DSGVTQTPKHLITATGQRVTLRCSPRSGDLSVYWYQQSLDQGLQFLIQYYNGEERAKGNILERFSAQQFPDLHSELNLSSLELGDSALYFCASSGTSGGSNEQYFGPGTRLTVT.

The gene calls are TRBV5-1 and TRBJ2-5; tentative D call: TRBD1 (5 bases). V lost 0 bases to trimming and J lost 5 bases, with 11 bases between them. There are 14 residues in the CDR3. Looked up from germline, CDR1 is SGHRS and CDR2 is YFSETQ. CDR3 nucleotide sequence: TGCGCCAGCAGCTTGGGACAGCCGCCCGAGACCCAGTACTTC. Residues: CASSLGQPPETQYF.

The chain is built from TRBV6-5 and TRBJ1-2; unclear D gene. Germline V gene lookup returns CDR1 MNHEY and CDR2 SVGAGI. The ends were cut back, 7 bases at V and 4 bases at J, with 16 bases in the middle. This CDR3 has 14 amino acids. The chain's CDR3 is CASTRTGMAYGYTF. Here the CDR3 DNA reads TGTGCCAGCACCAGAACCGGGATGGCCTATGGCTACACCTTC.

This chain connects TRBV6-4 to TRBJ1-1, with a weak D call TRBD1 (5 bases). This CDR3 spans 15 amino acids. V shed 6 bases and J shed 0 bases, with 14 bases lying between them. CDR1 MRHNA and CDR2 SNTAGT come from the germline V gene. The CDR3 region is CASSPTVLMNTEAFF. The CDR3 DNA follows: TGTGCCAGCAGCCCGACAGTACTCATGAACACTGAAGCTTTCTTT.

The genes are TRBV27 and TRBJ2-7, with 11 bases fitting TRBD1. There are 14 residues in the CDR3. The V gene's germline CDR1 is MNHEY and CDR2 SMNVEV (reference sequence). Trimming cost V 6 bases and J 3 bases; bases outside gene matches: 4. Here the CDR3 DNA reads TGTGCCAGCAGATCGGGGACAGGGGGCTACGAGCAGTACTTC. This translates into CASRSGTGGYEQYF.

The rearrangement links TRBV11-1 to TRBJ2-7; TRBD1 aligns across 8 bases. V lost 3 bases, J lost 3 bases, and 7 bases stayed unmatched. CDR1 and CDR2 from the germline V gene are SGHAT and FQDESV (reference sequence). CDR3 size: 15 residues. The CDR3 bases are TGTGCCAGCAGCTTTTCGCCAGGGGGCATCTACGAGCAGTACTTC. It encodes CASSFSPGGIYEQYF.

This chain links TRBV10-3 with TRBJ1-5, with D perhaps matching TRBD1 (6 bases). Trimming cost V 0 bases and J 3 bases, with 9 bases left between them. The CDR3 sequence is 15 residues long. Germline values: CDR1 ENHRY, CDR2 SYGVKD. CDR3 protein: CAISESRDNNQPQHF. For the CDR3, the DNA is TGTGCCATCAGTGAGTCGAGGGACAACAATCAGCCCCAGCATTTT.

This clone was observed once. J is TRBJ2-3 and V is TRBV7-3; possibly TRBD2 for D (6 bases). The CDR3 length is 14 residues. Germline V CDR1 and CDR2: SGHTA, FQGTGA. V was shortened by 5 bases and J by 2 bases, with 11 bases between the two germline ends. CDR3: CASSPGLNTDTQYF. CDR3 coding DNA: TGTGCCAGCAGCCCTGGACTAAACACAGATACGCAGTATTTT.

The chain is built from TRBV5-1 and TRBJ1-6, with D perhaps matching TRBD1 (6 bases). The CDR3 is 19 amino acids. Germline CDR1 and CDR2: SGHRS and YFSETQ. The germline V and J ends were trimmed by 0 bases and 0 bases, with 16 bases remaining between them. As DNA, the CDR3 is TGCGCCAGCAGCTTGGATGGGACAAGCTTCAACTCCTATAATTCACCCCTCCACTTT. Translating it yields CASSLDGTSFNSYNSPLHF.

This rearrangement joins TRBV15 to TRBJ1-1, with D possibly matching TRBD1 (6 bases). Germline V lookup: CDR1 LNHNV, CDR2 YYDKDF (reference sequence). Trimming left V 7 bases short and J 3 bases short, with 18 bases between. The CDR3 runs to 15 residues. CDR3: CATTGRGHKDTEAFF. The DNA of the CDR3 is TGTGCCACCACCGGGCGGGGGCATAAGGACACTGAAGCTTTCTTT.

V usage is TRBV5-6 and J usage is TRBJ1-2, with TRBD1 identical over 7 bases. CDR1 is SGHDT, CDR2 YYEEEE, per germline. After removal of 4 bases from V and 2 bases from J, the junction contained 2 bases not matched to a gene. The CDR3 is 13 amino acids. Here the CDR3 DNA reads TGTGCCAGCAGCGCGGACAGGAACTATGGCTACACCTTC. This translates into CASSADRNYGYTF.

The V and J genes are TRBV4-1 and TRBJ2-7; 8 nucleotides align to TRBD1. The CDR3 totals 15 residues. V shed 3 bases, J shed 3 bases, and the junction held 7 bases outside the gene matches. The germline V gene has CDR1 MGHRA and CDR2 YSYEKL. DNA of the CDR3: TGCGCCAGCAGCCACCCGGGACAGGCGTTCTACGAGCAGTACTTC. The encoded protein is CASSHPGQAFYEQYF.

In nucleotides, the CDR3 is TGTGCCACCAGCTCTTGGTCAACTAGCGGGGGATTCACAGATACGCAGTATTTT. Its protein is CATSSWSTSGGFTDTQYF. This chain joins TRBV15 and TRBJ2-3, with 11 bases fitting TRBD2. Germline loops: CDR1 LNHNV, CDR2 YYDKDF (reference sequence). V lost 5 bases to trimming and J lost 2 bases; unmatched junction nucleotides: 12. CDR3 size: 18 residues. Full variable domain (missing parts from reference TRBV15 and TRBJ2-3): DAMVIQNPRYQVTQFGKPVTLSCSQTLNHNVMYWYQQKSSQAPKLLFHYYDKDFNNEADTPDNFQSRRPNTSFCFLDIRSPGLGDTAMYLCATSSWSTSGGFTDTQYFGPGTRLTVL.

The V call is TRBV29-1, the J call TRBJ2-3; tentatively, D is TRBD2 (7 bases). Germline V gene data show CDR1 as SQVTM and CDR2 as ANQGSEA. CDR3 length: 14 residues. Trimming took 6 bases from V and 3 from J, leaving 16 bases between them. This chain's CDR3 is CSVAWGGATDTQYF. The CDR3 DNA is TGCAGCGTGGCTTGGGGGGGGGCAACAGATACGCAGTATTTT.

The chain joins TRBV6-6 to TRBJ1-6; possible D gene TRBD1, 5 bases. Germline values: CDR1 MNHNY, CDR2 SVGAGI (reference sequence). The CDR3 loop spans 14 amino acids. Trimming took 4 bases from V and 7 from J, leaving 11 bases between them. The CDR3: CASSSTAGNSPLHF. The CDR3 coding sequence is TGTGCCAGCAGTTCGACAGCTGGAAATTCACCCCTCCACTTT.

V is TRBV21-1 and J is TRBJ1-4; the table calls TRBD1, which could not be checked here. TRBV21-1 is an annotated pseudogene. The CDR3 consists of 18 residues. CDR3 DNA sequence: TGTGCCAGCAGCAAAGCTAAAGGGGCCAGGGCGTCTAATGAAAAACTGTTTTTT. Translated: CASSKAKGARASNEKLFF.

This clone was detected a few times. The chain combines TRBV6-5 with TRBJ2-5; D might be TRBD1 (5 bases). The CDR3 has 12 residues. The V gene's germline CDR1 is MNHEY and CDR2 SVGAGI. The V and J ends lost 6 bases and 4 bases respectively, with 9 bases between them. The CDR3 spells CASRGAGETQYF. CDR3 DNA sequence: TGTGCCAGCAGAGGGGCTGGAGAGACCCAGTACTTC.

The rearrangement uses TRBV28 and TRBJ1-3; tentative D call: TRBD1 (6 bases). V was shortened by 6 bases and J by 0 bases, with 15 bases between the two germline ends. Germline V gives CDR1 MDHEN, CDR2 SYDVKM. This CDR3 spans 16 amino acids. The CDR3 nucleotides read TGTGCCAGCAGCCCCGGGACACTCTACTCTGGAAACACCATATATTTT. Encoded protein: CASSPGTLYSGNTIYF. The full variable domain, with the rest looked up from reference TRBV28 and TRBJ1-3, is DVKVTQSSRYLVKRTGEKVFLECVQDMDHENMFWYRQDPGLGLRLIYFSYDVKMKEKGDIPEGYSVSREKKERFSLILESASTNQTSMYLCASSPGTLYSGNTIYFGEGSWLTVV.

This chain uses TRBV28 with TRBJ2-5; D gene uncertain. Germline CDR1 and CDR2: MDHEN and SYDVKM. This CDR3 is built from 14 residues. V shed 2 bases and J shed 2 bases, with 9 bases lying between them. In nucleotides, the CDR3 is TGTGCCAGCAGTTTACGAGGTAATCAAGAGACCCAGTACTTC. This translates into CASSLRGNQETQYF.

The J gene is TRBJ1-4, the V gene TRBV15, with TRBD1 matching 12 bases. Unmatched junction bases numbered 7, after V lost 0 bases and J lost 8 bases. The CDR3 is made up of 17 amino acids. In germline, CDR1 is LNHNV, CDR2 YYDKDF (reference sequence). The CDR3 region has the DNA TGTGCCACCAGCAGAGATCGGGGACAGGGGGCTGGGGAAAAACTGTTTTTT. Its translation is CATSRDRGQGAGEKLFF.

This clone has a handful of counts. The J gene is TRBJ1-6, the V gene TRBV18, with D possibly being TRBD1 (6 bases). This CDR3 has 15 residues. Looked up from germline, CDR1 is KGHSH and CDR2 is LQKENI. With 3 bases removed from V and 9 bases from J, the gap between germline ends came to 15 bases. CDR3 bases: TGTGCCAGCTCACCGCCCAGGGGTGAGGGTTCACCCCTCCACTTT. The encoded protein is CASSPPRGEGSPLHF.

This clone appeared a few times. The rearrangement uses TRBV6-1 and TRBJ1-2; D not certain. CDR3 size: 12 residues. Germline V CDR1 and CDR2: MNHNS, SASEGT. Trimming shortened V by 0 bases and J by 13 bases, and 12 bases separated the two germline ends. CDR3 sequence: CASSEATSEGTF. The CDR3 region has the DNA TGTGCCAGCAGTGAAGCTACCTCCGAGGGCACCTTC.

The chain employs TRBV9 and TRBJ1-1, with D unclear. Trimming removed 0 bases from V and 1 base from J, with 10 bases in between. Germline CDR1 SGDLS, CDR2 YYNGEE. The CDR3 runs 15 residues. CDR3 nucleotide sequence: TGTGCCAGCAGCGTAGTCTATGAGGGGAACACTGAAGCTTTCTTT. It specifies CASSVVYEGNTEAFF.

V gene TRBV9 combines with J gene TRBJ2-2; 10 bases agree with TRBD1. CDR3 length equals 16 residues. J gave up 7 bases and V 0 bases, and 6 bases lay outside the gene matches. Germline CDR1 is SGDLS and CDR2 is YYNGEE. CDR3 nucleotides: TGTGCCAGCAGCGTAGAATGGACAGGGGGTGTCGGGGAGCTGTTTTTT. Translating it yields CASSVEWTGGVGELFF.

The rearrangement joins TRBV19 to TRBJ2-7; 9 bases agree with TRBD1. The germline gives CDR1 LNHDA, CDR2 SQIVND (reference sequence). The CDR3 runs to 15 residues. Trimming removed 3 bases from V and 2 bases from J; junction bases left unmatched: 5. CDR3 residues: CASSMTGGKPYEQYF. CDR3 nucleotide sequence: TGTGCCAGTAGTATGACAGGGGGGAAACCCTACGAGCAGTACTTC.